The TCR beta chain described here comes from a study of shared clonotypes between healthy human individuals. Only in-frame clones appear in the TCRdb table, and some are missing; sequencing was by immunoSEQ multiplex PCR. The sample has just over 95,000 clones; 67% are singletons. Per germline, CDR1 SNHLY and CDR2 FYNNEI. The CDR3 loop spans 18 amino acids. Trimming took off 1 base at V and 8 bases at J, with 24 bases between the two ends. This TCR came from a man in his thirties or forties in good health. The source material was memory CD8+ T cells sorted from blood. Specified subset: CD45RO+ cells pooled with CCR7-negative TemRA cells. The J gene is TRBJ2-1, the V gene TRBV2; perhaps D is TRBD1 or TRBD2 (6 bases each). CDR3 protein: CASSEVSVGTQRGDEQFF. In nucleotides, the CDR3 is TGTGCCAGCAGTGAAGTATCGGTCGGGACCCAAAGGGGGGATGAGCAGTTCTTC.